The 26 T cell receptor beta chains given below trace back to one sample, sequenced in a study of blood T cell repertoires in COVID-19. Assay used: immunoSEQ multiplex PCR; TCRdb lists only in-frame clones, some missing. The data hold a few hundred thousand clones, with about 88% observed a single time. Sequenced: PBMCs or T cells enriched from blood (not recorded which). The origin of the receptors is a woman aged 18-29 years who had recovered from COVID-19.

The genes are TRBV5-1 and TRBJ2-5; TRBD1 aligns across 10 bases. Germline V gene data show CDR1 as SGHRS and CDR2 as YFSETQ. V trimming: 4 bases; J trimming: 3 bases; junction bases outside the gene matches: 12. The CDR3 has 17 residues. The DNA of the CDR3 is TGCGCCAGCAGCGCGCGTGGGACAGGGGTGATTGAAGAGACCCAGTACTTC. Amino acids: CASSARGTGVIEETQYF. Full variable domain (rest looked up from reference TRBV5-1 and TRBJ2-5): KAGVTQTPRYLIKTRGQQVTLSCSPISGHRSVSWYQQTPGQGLQFLFEYFSETQRNKGNFPGRFSGRQFSNSRSEMNVSTLELGDSALYLCASSARGTGVIEETQYFGPGTRLLVL.

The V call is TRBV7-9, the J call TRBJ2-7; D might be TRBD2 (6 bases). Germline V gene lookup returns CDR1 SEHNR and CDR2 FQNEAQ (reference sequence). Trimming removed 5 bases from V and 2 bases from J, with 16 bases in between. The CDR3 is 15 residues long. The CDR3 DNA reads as TGTGCCAGCAGCCTGGAACGGGCGGGGACCTACGAGCAGTACTTC. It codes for CASSLERAGTYEQYF.

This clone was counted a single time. This CDR3 is CASSATLDRGIYEQYF. Here the CDR3 DNA reads TGTGCCAGCAGCGCTACCCTAGACAGGGGGATCTACGAGCAGTACTTC. V and J are TRBV9 and TRBJ2-7, with 9 bases matching TRBD1. The CDR3 length is 16 residues. Germline lookup yields CDR1 SGDLS and CDR2 YYNGEE. Trimming at V came to 3 bases and at J to 3 bases, leaving 10 bases not matched to a gene.

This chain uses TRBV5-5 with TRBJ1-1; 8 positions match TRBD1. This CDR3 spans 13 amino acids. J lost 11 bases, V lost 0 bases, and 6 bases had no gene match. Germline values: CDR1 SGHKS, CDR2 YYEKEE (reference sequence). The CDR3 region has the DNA TGTGCCAGCAGCTTGGATCAGGGGGCGCCGGCTTTCTTT. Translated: CASSLDQGAPAFF.

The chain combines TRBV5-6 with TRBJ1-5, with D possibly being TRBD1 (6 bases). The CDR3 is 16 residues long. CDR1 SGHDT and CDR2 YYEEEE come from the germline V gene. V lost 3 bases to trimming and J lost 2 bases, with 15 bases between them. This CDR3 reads CASSYYRDKRNQPQHF. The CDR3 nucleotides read TGTGCCAGCAGCTACTACAGGGACAAACGCAATCAGCCCCAGCATTTT. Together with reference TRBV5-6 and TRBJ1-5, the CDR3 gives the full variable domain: DAGVTQSPTHLIKTRGQQVTLRCSPKSGHDTVSWYQQALGQGPQFIFQYYEEEERQRGNFPDRFSGHQFPNYSSELNVNALLLGDSALYLCASSYYRDKRNQPQHFGDGTRLSIL.

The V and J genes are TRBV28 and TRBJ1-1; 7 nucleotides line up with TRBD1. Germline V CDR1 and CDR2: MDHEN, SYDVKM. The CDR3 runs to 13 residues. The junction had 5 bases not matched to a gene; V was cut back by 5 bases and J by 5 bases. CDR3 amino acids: CASSDREETEAFF. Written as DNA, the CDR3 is TGTGCCAGCAGTGACAGGGAAGAAACTGAAGCTTTCTTT.

In DNA, the CDR3 is TGTGCCAGCAGCTTAGAAGGCAGGGGGCGAGGTGAGCAGTTCTTC. It yields the protein CASSLEGRGRGEQFF. This sequence joins TRBV7-6 and TRBJ2-1, with 8 bases aligning to TRBD1. Unmatched junction bases numbered 8, after V lost 1 base and J lost 9 bases. The CDR3 runs 15 residues. The V gene's germline CDR1 is SGHVS and CDR2 FNYEAQ. Full variable domain (outside the CDR3, taken from reference TRBV7-6 and TRBJ2-1): GAGVSQSPRYKVTKRGQDVALRCDPISGHVSLYWYRQALGQGPEFLTYFNYEAQQDKSGLPNDRFSAERPEGSISTLTIQRTEQRDSAMYRCASSLEGRGRGEQFFGPGTRLTVL.

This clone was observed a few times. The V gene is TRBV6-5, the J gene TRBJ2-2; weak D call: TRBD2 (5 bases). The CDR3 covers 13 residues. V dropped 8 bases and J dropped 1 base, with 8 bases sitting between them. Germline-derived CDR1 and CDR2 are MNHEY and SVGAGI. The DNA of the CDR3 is TGTGCCAGCCAACTAGGGAACACCGGGGAGCTGTTTTTT. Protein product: CASQLGNTGELFF.

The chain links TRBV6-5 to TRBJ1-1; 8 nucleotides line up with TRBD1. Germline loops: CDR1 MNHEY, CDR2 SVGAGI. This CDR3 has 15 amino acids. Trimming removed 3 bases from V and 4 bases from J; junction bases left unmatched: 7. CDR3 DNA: TGTGCCAGCAGTTATCGGACAGGGAAGGGCACTGAAGCTTTCTTT. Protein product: CASSYRTGKGTEAFF.

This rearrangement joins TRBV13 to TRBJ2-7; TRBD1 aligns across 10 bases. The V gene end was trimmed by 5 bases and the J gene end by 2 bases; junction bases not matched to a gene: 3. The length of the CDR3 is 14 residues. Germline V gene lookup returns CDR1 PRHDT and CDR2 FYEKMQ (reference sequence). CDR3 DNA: TGTGCCAGCAGCCCGGGGACAGGGGCCTACGAGCAGTACTTC. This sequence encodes CASSPGTGAYEQYF.

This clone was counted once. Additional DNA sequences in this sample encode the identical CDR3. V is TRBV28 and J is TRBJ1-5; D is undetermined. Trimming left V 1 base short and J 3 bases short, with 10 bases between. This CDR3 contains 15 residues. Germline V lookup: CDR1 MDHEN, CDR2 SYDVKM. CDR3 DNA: TGTGCCAGCAGTTTATCGGGGAGGTCCAATCAGCCCCAGCATTTT. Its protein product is CASSLSGRSNQPQHF.

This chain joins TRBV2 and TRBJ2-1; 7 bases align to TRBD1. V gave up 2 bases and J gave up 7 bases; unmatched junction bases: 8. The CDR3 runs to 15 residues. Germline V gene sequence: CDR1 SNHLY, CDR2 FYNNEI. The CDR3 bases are TGTGCCAGCAGTGAAAGGGGACAGCAGACTAATGAGCAGTTCTTC. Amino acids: CASSERGQQTNEQFF.

This CDR3 reads CASSQGRRETQYF. CDR3 DNA sequence: TGCGCCAGCAGCCAAGGGCGGAGGGAGACCCAGTACTTC. The chain uses TRBV4-1 and TRBJ2-5, with D maybe TRBD2 (5 bases). The V end was cut by 1 base, the J end by 5 bases, with 8 bases between. Germline CDR1 reads MGHRA; CDR2 reads YSYEKL. This CDR3 is 13 amino acids long.

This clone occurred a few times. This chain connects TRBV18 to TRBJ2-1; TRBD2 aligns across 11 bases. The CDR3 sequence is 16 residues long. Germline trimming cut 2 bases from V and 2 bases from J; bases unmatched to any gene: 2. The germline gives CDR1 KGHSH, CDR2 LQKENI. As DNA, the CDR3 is TGTGCCAGCTCACCAGAGACTAGCGGGACCTACAATGAGCAGTTCTTC. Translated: CASSPETSGTYNEQFF.

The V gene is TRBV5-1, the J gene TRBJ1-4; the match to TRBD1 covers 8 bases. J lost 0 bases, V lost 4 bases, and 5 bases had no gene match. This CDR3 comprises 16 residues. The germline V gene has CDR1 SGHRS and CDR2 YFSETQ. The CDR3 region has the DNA TGCGCCAGCAGCACCTCGACAGGGGCAACTAATGAAAAACTGTTTTTT. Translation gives CASSTSTGATNEKLFF.

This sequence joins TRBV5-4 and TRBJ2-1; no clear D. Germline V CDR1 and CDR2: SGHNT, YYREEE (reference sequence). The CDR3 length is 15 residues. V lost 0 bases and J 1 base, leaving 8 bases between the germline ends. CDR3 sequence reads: CASSLVQISYNEQFF. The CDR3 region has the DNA TGTGCCAGCAGCTTGGTTCAGATTTCCTACAATGAGCAGTTCTTC. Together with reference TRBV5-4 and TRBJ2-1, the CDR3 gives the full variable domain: ETGVTQSPTHLIKTRGQQVTLRCSSQSGHNTVSWYQQALGQGPQFIFQYYREEENGRGNFPPRFSGLQFPNYSSELNVNALELDDSALYLCASSLVQISYNEQFFGPGTRLTVL.

DNA of the CDR3: TGTGCCAGCAGTCCGGGACATAGCACCTACAATGAGCAGTTCTTC. Encoded protein: CASSPGHSTYNEQFF. This rearrangement joins TRBV2 to TRBJ2-1; tentatively, D is TRBD1 (6 bases). The CDR3 loop spans 15 amino acids. Germline V gives CDR1 SNHLY, CDR2 FYNNEI. With 5 bases removed from V and 2 bases from J, the gap between germline ends came to 13 bases.

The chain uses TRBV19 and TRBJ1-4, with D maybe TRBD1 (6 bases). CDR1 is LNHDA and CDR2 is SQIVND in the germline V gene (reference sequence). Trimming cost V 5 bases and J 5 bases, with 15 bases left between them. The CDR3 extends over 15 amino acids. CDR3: CASSPQGGRNEKLFF. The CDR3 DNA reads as TGTGCCAGTAGTCCACAGGGTGGTCGGAATGAAAAACTGTTTTTT.

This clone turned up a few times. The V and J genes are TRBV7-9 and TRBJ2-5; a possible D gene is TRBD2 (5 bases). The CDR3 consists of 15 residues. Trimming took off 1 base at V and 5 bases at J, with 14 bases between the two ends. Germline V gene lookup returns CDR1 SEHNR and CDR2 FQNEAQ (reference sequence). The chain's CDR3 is CASSLDLRAGETQYF. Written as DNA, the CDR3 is TGTGCCAGCAGCTTAGATTTGAGGGCTGGGGAGACCCAGTACTTC.

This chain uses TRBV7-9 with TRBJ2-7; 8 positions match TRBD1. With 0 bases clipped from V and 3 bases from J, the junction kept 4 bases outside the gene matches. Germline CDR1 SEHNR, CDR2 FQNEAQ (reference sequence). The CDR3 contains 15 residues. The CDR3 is CASSLAAGTGYEQYF. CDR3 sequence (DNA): TGTGCCAGCAGCTTAGCGGCCGGGACAGGCTACGAGCAGTACTTC.

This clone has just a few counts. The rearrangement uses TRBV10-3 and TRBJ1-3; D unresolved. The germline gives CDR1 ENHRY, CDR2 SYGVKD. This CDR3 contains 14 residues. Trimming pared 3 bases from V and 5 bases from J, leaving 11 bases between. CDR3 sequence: CAISDGLRRNTIYF. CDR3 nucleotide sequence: TGTGCCATCAGTGACGGTCTGAGGAGAAACACCATATATTTT.

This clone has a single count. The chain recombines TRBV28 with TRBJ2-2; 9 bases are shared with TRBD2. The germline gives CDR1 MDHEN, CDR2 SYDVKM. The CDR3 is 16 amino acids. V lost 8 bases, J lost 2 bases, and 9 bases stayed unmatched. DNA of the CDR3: TGTGCCAGCTCCCTTAGCGGGGGACTAAACACCGGGGAGCTGTTTTTT. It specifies CASSLSGGLNTGELFF.

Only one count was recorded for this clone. The DNA of the CDR3 is TGTGCCAGCAGCCCCCGAGACAGGGGCACAGATACGCAGTATTTT. It is translated as CASSPRDRGTDTQYF. The rearrangement uses TRBV11-2 and TRBJ2-3; 7 bases match TRBD1. Germline CDR1 reads SGHAT; CDR2 reads FQNNGV. The CDR3 covers 15 residues. Trimming removed 5 bases from V and 1 base from J; junction bases left unmatched: 6.

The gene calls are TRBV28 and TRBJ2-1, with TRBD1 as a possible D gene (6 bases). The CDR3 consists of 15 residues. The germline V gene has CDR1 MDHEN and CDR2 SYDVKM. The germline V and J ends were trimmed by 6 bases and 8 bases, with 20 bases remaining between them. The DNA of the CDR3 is TGTGCCAGCAGGGAGACCTCCGGGGACATCCATGAGCAGTTCTTC. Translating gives CASRETSGDIHEQFF.

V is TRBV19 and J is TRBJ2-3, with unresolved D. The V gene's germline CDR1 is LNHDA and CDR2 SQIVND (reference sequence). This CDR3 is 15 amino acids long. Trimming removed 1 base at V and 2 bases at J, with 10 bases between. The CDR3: CASSIVRSNTDTQYF. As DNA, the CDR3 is TGTGCCAGTAGTATAGTCAGGTCCAACACAGATACGCAGTATTTT.

DNA for the CDR3: TGTGCCAGCAGCAAAAACCCGGACAGAGAGACCCAGTACTTC. The encoded protein is CASSKNPDRETQYF. The chain joins TRBV7-9 to TRBJ2-5, with D possibly TRBD1 on 6 matching bases. This CDR3 has 14 residues. CDR1 and CDR2 from the germline V gene are SEHNR and FQNEAQ (reference sequence). Trimming removed 5 bases from V and 4 bases from J, with 14 bases in between.